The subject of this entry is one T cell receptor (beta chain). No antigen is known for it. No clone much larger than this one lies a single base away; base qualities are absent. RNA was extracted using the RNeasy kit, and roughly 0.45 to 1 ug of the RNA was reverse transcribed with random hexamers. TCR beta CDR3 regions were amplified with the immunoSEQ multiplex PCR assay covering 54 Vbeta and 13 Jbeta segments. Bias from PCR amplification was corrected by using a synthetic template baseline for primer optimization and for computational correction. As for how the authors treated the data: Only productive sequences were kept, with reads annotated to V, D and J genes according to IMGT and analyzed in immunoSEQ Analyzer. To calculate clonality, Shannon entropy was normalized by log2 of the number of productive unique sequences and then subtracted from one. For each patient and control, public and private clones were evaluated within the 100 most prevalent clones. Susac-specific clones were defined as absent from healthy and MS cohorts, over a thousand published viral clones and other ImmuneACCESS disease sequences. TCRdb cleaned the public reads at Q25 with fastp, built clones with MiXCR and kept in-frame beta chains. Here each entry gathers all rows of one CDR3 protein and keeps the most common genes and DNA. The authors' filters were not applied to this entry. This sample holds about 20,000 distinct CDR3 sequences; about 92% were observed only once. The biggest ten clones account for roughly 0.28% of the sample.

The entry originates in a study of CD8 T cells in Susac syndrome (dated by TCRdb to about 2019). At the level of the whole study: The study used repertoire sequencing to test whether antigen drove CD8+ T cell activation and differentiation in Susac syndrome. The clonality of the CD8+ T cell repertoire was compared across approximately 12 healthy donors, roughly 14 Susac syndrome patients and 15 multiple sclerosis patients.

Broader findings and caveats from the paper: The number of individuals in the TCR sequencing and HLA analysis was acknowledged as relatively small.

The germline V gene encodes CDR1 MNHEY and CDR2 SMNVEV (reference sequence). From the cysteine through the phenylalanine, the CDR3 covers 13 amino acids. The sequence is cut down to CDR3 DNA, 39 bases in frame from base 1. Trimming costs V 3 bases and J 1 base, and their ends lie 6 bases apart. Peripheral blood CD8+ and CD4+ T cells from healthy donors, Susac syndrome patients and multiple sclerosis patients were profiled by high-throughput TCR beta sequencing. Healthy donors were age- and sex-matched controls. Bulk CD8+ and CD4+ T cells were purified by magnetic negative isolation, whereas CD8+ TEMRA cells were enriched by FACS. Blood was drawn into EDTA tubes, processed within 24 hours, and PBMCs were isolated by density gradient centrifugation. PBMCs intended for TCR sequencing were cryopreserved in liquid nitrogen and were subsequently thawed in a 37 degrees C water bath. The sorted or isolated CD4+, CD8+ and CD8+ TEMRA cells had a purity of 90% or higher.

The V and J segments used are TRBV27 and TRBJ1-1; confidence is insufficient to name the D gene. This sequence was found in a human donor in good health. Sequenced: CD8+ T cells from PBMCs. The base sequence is TGTGCCAGCAGTTTTTCAGGGAACACTGAAGCTTTCTTT. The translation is CASSFSGNTEAFF.